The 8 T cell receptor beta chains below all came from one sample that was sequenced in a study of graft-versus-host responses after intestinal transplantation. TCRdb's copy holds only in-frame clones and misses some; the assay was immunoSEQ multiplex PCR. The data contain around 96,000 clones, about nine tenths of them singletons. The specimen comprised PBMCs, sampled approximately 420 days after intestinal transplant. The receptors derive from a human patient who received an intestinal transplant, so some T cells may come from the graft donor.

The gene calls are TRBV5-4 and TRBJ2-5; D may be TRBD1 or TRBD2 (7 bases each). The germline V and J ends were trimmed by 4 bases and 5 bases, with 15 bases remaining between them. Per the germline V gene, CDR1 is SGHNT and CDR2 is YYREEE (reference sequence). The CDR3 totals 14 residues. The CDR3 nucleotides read TGTGCCAGCAGCCCCAGGGGGGGCGGCGAGACCCAGTACTTC. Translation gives CASSPRGGGETQYF.

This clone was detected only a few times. The CDR3 DNA follows: TGTGCCAGCAGTGGTCACACTGAAGCTTTCTTT. As protein: CASSGHTEAFF. V and J are TRBV2 and TRBJ1-1; D not certain. Germline CDR1 is SNHLY and CDR2 is FYNNEI. The CDR3 extends over 11 amino acids. V was cut by 4 bases and J by 3 bases, with 3 bases left in between.

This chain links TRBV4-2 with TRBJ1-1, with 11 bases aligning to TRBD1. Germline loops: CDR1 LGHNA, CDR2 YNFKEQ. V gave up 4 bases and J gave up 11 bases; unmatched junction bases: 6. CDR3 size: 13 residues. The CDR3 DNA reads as TGTGCCAGCAGCCTAGGACAGGGGGCCTTGGCTTTCTTT. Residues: CASSLGQGALAFF.

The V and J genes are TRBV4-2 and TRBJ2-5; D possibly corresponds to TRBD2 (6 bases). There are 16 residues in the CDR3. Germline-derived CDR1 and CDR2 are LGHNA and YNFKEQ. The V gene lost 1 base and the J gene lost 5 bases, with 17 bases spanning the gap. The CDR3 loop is CASSQGWDSSMETQYF. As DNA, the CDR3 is TGTGCCAGCAGCCAAGGATGGGACTCCTCCATGGAGACCCAGTACTTC.

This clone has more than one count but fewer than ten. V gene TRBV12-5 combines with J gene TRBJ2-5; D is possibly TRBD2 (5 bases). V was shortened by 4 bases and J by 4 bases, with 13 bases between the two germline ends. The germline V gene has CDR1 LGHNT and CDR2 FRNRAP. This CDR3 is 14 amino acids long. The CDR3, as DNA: TGTGCTAGTGGTTCCCGGGGATCCACAGAGACCCAGTACTTC. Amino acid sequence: CASGSRGSTETQYF. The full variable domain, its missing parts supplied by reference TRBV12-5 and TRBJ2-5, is DARVTQTPRHKVTEMGQEVTMRCQPILGHNTVFWYRQTMMQGLELLAYFRNRAPLDDSGMPKDRFSAEMPDATLATLKIQPSEPRDSAVYFCASGSRGSTETQYFGPGTRLLVL.

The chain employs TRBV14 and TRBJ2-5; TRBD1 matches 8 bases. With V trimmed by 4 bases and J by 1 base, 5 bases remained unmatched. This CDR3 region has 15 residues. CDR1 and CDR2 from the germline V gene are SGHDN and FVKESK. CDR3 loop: CASSPRGTGQETQYF. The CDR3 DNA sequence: TGTGCCAGCAGCCCGCGAGGGACAGGCCAAGAGACCCAGTACTTC.

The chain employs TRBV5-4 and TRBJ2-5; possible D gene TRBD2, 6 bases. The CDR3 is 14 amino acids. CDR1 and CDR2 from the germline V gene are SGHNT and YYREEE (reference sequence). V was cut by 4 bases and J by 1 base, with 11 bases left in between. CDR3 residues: CASSLGTAQETQYF. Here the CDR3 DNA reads TGTGCCAGCAGCCTCGGGACTGCCCAAGAGACCCAGTACTTC.

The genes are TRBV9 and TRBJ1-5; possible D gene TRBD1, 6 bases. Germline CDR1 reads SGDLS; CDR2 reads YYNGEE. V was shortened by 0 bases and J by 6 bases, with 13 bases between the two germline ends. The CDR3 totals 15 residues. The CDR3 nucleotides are TGTGCCAGCAGCGTAGAAGGGGGACGGGGTCAGCCCCAGCATTTT. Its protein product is CASSVEGGRGQPQHF.